The 2 T cell receptor beta chains in this list originate from one sample, sequenced in a study of blood T cell repertoires in COVID-19. Profiling relied on immunoSEQ multiplex PCR, and the TCRdb table lists in-frame clones only, not all of them. Among some 100,000 clones listed, 80% were seen once. Input material: peripheral blood. The receptors derive from a human donor in a cohort sampled during active COVID-19.

The chain is built from TRBV9 and TRBJ1-2; 9 nucleotides align to TRBD1. Germline V gene data show CDR1 as SGDLS and CDR2 as YYNGEE. The CDR3 loop spans 15 amino acids. The V and J ends lost 4 bases and 9 bases, in that order; junction bases with no gene match: 13. CDR3 nucleotide sequence: TGTGCCAGCAGCTCCCGCGGGGGGACAGGGACGAGCTACACCTTC. It encodes CASSSRGGTGTSYTF.

The genes are TRBV19 and TRBJ2-1; TRBD1 matches 8 bases. Germline values: CDR1 LNHDA, CDR2 SQIVND (reference sequence). CDR3 length: 14 residues. The V gene end was trimmed by 5 bases and the J gene end by 7 bases; junction bases not matched to a gene: 7. DNA for the CDR3: TGTGCCAGTAGTCCCCCGGACAGGGAGAATGAGCAGTTCTTC. Protein: CASSPPDRENEQFF.